These 15 T cell receptor beta chains came from one sample sequenced in a study of beta chain features in type 1 diabetes. Expressed TCRB transcripts were sequenced, since all the RNA that had been isolated was reverse transcribed. Profiling relied on immunoSEQ multiplex PCR, and the TCRdb table lists in-frame clones only, not all of them. In the table there are about 330,000 clones, roughly 11% of which are singletons. Material for sequencing was naive CD4+ T cells from blood. The receptors were gathered from a woman in her thirties in good health.

V is TRBV7-3 and J is TRBJ1-2; D gene uncertain. Germline values: CDR1 SGHTA, CDR2 FQGTGA. V shed 5 bases and J shed 0 bases, with 10 bases lying between them. The CDR3 is 14 residues long. The CDR3, as DNA: TGTGCCAGCAGCGTTGGCGGGGCTAACTATGGCTACACCTTC. Amino acids: CASSVGGANYGYTF.

This rearrangement joins TRBV5-6 to TRBJ2-3; 12 bases are shared with TRBD2. The CDR3 runs to 15 residues. Germline CDR1 reads SGHDT; CDR2 reads YYEEEE. The V and J ends lost 4 bases and 2 bases, in that order; junction bases with no gene match: 2. The CDR3 loop is CASSRLAGDTDTQYF. Written as DNA, the CDR3 is TGTGCCAGCAGCCGACTAGCGGGAGACACAGATACGCAGTATTTT.

This clone appeared a few times. This chain uses TRBV7-2 with TRBJ2-5; TRBD2 aligns across 9 bases. Germline V CDR1 and CDR2: SGHTA, FQGNSA. J was trimmed by 5 bases and V by 2 bases; bases with no gene match: 6. The CDR3 runs 15 residues. CDR3 nucleotide sequence: TGTGCCAGCAGCTTATATAGCGGGAGTTCGGAGACCCAGTACTTC. This translates into CASSLYSGSSETQYF.

The V and J genes are TRBV28 and TRBJ2-7, with 9 bases lining up with TRBD1. V shed 6 bases, J shed 7 bases, and the junction held 7 bases outside the gene matches. Germline-derived CDR1 and CDR2 are MDHEN and SYDVKM. This CDR3 has 13 amino acids. The CDR3 DNA is TGTGCCAGCAGGTGGGACAGGGCAGCGGAGCAGTACTTC. It codes for CASRWDRAAEQYF.

The chain joins TRBV6-5 to TRBJ1-2; no clear D gene. Trimming shortened V by 6 bases and J by 3 bases, and 14 bases separated the two germline ends. This CDR3 has 14 amino acids. Germline loops: CDR1 MNHEY, CDR2 SVGAGI. The DNA for the CDR3 is TGTGCCAGCAGCTCCGGGTCCTGGGACTATGGCTACACCTTC. Its translation: CASSSGSWDYGYTF.

This clone came up a few times. CDR3 residues: CASSLVGQLRFF. Here the CDR3 DNA reads TGTGCCAGCAGCTTAGTGGGCCAGCTCCGGTTCTTC. The J gene is TRBJ2-1, the V gene TRBV7-9; D gene ambiguous. Germline CDR1 and CDR2: SEHNR and FQNEAQ (reference sequence). Trimming shortened V by 1 base and J by 15 bases, and 13 bases separated the two germline ends. The CDR3 is 12 amino acids.

This clone was recorded at least ten times. The chain employs TRBV28 and TRBJ2-4, with 7 bases fitting TRBD1. The CDR3 contains 12 residues. V dropped 8 bases and J dropped 9; count of bases not matched to a gene: 7. Germline V gene data show CDR1 as MDHEN and CDR2 as SYDVKM. CDR3 sequence reads: CASGKQGTIQYF. The CDR3 DNA reads as TGTGCCAGCGGCAAACAGGGGACCATTCAGTACTTC.

The V and J genes are TRBV9 and TRBJ1-3; D gene ambiguous. Germline assignment: CDR1 SGDLS and CDR2 YYNGEE. There are 15 residues in the CDR3. The V and J ends lost 0 bases and 0 bases respectively, with 7 bases between them. The CDR3 DNA is TGTGCCAGCAGCGTAGGAGGGATCTCTGGAAACACCATATATTTT. Amino acids: CASSVGGISGNTIYF.

A few counts support this clone. The chain combines TRBV2 with TRBJ1-5; a weak D match, TRBD1 (6 bases). This CDR3 spans 17 amino acids. Germline assignment: CDR1 SNHLY and CDR2 FYNNEI. V was cut by 6 bases and J by 0 bases, with 18 bases left in between. Here the CDR3 DNA reads TGTGCCAGCAGGTACAACTCTCGGACAGATAGCAATCAGCCCCAGCATTTT. Amino acids: CASRYNSRTDSNQPQHF.

The chain employs TRBV5-1 and TRBJ2-1; TRBD1 agrees at 7 bases. The CDR3 is 15 amino acids. Germline lookup yields CDR1 SGHRS and CDR2 YFSETQ. With V trimmed by 1 base and J by 8 bases, 9 bases remained unmatched. CDR3 region: CASSLYLEGADEQFF. DNA of the CDR3: TGCGCCAGCAGCTTGTATCTTGAGGGGGCGGATGAGCAGTTCTTC.

CDR3 loop: CASSGTSLLTDTQYF. The CDR3 DNA is TGTGCCAGTAGTGGAACTAGCCTGCTCACAGATACGCAGTATTTT. The chain employs TRBV19 and TRBJ2-3, with D possibly being TRBD2 (6 bases). The CDR3 loop spans 15 amino acids. Germline V gene data show CDR1 as LNHDA and CDR2 as SQIVND (reference sequence). The V gene lost 5 bases and the J gene lost 2 bases, with 14 bases spanning the gap.

Of note for this clone: This CDR3 is also generated by other DNA sequences in the sample. The chain couples TRBV2 to TRBJ2-7, with 7 bases matching TRBD1. Germline V CDR1 and CDR2: SNHLY, FYNNEI. The CDR3 consists of 14 residues. J lost 1 base, V lost 4 bases, and 4 bases had no gene match. The CDR3 reads CASSGQGSSYEQYF. CDR3 DNA: TGTGCCAGCAGTGGACAGGGTAGTTCCTACGAGCAGTACTTC.

This clone was observed a handful of times. The V gene is TRBV4-1, the J gene TRBJ2-4, with a possible D match to TRBD2 (6 bases). The CDR3 spans 16 residues. Germline V gives CDR1 MGHRA, CDR2 YSYEKL. Deletions cut 0 bases from V and 2 bases from J, with 11 bases between. In DNA, the CDR3 is TGCGCCAGCAGCCAAGAATGGGGGGAACCCAAAAACATTCAGTACTTC. Protein product: CASSQEWGEPKNIQYF.

This rearrangement joins TRBV7-6 to TRBJ2-3; D is possibly TRBD1 (6 bases). Germline CDR1 reads SGHVS; CDR2 reads FNYEAQ. Trimming cost V 0 bases and J 2 bases, with 12 bases left between them. The CDR3 is made up of 16 amino acids. CDR3 bases: TGTGCCAGCAGCTTAGCTGGGCAGGGGTCCACAGATACGCAGTATTTT. It encodes CASSLAGQGSTDTQYF.

This clone was found a few times. Distinct nucleotide sequences in the sample also encode this CDR3. V usage is TRBV20-1 and J usage is TRBJ1-2; possible D gene TRBD1, 5 bases. The V end lost 5 bases, the J end lost 2 bases, and 6 bases lay between the germline ends. The CDR3 runs 11 residues. Germline CDR1 and CDR2: DFQATT and SNEGSKA (reference sequence). The CDR3 region is CSAQGNYGYTF. CDR3 DNA sequence: TGCAGTGCTCAGGGCAACTATGGCTACACCTTC.